Listed below are T cell receptor beta chains from one sample, sequenced in a study of sequential checkpoint blockade in melanoma. TCRdb's table, derived via immunoSEQ multiplex PCR, lists solely in-frame clones and lacks some. This repertoire shows 13,000 or so clones, approximately 22% found once; its top ten account for about 5.8%. The sample here was tumor tissue (inferred from file names), taken from a patient given nivolumab and ipilimumab in sequence. All receptors derive from a human donor with melanoma. CDR3s include the opening cysteine and the closing phenylalanine or tryptophan. The D gene is left open where the match is weak. Some rows mark clone size as missing; the rest say once, few, many or name a class of expanded clone.

d_call	v_call	clone_size	j_call	cdr3_nt	cdr3_aa
TRBD1	TRBV11-3	few	TRBJ2-3	TGTGCCAGCAGCTCCCGGACAGGCAGGGGACCAGATACGCAGTATTTT	CASSSRTGRGPDTQYF
TRBD1	TRBV11-3	many	TRBJ2-7	TGTGCCAGCAGCCCAGGGACAGGGAGAGCCTACGAGCAGTACTTC	CASSPGTGRAYEQYF
NA	TRBV29-1	NA	TRBJ1-1	TGCAGCGTTGAAGGTAAAAGAGGATGGGGCACTGAAGCTTTCTTT	CSVEGKRGWGTEAFF
NA	TRBV19	NA	TRBJ2-3	TGTGCCAGTAGTATAACTAGCCCCACTAGCACAGATACGCAGTATTTT	CASSITSPTSTDTQYF
NA	TRBV18	NA	TRBJ1-1	TGTGCCAGCTCACCGGTCCTTTTGGTAAACACTGAAGCTTTCTTT	CASSPVLLVNTEAFF
TRBD1	TRBV5-1	NA	TRBJ1-2	TGCGCCAGCAGCTTGCCAGGGGGCTCAGGTGGCTACACCTTC	CASSLPGGSGGYTF
TRBD2	TRBV11-3	few	TRBJ2-2	TGTGCCAGCAGCCCTAGGACTAGCTCGCACACCGGGGAGCTGTTTTTT	CASSPRTSSHTGELFF
NA	TRBV19	NA	TRBJ2-2	TGTGCCAGTAGTATGTACGGGGAGCTGTTTTTT	CASSMYGELFF
NA	TRBV11-3	many	TRBJ2-2	TGTGCCAGCAGCCCAGGGACTTTTTTTACCTCATCCACCGGGGAGCTGTTTTTT	CASSPGTFFTSSTGELFF
NA	TRBV11-3	few	TRBJ1-5	TGTGCCAGCAGCGCTGGCGGGTTCCTCAATCAGCCCCAGCATTTT	CASSAGGFLNQPQHF
TRBD1	TRBV18	NA	TRBJ1-1	TGTGCCAGCTCACCCTACTTAGGACAGGGAGACATGAACACTGAAGCTTTCTTT	CASSPYLGQGDMNTEAFF
NA	TRBV9	NA	TRBJ1-5	TGTGCCAGCAGCCCGCGGACGGGGGGCAATCAGCCCCAGCATTTT	CASSPRTGGNQPQHF
TRBD1	TRBV10-3	NA	TRBJ1-2	TGTGTCACACAGGGGGACCTTATCGATGGCTACACCTTC	CVTQGDLIDGYTF
NA	TRBV6-8	many	TRBJ2-3	TGTGCCAGCAGTGTCTCACGGGGGAGCACAGATACGCAGTATTTT	CASSVSRGSTDTQYF
NA	TRBV18	NA	TRBJ1-2	TGTGCCAGCTCTCACTCGTTAGGGCAGGCGGCTGGCTACACCTTC	CASSHSLGQAAGYTF
TRBD1	TRBV15	few	TRBJ2-3	TGTGCCACCAGCTCTCCGACAGGGTTGGCCCCCGATACGCAGTATTTT	CATSSPTGLAPDTQYF
NA	TRBV6-8	medium-sized	TRBJ1-4	TGTGCCAGCAAGGGCTCAGGGGCGAAAGGCGAAAAACTGTTTTTT	CASKGSGAKGEKLFF
TRBD1	TRBV19	NA	TRBJ1-2	TGTGCCACCTTGACAGGGGGCTATGGCTACACCTTC	CATLTGGYGYTF
NA	TRBV4-1	few	TRBJ2-5	TGCGCCAGCAGCCATCAGGAGGAGACCCAGTACTTC	CASSHQEETQYF
TRBD1	TRBV19	NA	TRBJ2-1	TGTGCCAGTAGTCCCGGGACAGGGGTTATGGATGAGCAGTTCTTC	CASSPGTGVMDEQFF
NA	TRBV12-5	few	TRBJ1-2	TGTGCCATCCCCTCGAACCCTTTCCACTATGGCTACACCTTC	CAIPSNPFHYGYTF
TRBD1	TRBV7-6	many	TRBJ2-5	TGTGCCAGCAGCCCCGGACAGGGTCAAGAGACCCAGTACTTC	CASSPGQGQETQYF
TRBD1	TRBV6-8	few	TRBJ1-2	TGTGCCATCAGACCGGGACAGGAGGGGTTGTATGGCTACACCTTC	CAIRPGQEGLYGYTF
NA	TRBV6-8	NA	TRBJ1-3	TGTGCCAGCAGTCCGGGACTTTACTCTGGAAACACCATATATTTT	CASSPGLYSGNTIYF
TRBD2	TRBV19	NA	TRBJ2-3	TGTGCCAGTAGCGGGACTACCCTCACAGATACGCAGTATTTT	CASSGTTLTDTQYF
NA	TRBV14	NA	TRBJ2-1	TGTGCCAGCAGCCGGCTCGTCCGGAATGAGCAGTTCTTC	CASSRLVRNEQFF
TRBD2	TRBV6-8	NA	TRBJ2-1	TGTGCCAGCAGTTCTACTAGCGGGAGGGGGAATGAGCAGTTCTTC	CASSSTSGRGNEQFF
NA	TRBV9	large	TRBJ2-5	TGTGCCAGCAGCGTAAGGCTCAGCGAAGGAGAGACCCAGTACTTC	CASSVRLSEGETQYF
TRBD2	TRBV11-3	many	TRBJ2-7	TGTGCCAGCAGCTTAGGGGAGGGGCCCTACGAGCAGTACTTC	CASSLGEGPYEQYF
TRBD1	TRBV18	few	TRBJ2-5	TGTGCCAGCTCACCGGTCGCAACAGGGGGGGAGACCCAGTACTTC	CASSPVATGGETQYF
NA	TRBV11-3	many	TRBJ2-7	TGTGCCAGCAGCTTAGAGCCCCTTCAGGGCGAGCAGTACTTC	CASSLEPLQGEQYF
NA	TRBV19	NA	TRBJ1-1	TGTGCCAGTACCCTGGGCAGGGCGGACACTGAAGCTTTCTTT	CASTLGRADTEAFF
NA	TRBV11-3	many	TRBJ1-1	TGTGCCAGCAGCTTGGATCGGGGGGCAGTTAACACTGAAGCTTTCTTT	CASSLDRGAVNTEAFF
TRBD1	TRBV28	NA	TRBJ1-5	TGTGCCAGCAGTTATACAGGGGAGGTAGATCAGCCCCAGCATTTT	CASSYTGEVDQPQHF
NA	TRBV28	NA	TRBJ2-1	TGTGCCAGCAGTATCGCCGGGGGAGGGGGCAATGAGCAGTTCTTC	CASSIAGGGGNEQFF
NA	TRBV11-3	many	TRBJ1-1	TGTGCCAGCAGCTTGGGCAGGTTGAACACTGAAGCTTTCTTT	CASSLGRLNTEAFF
NA	TRBV11-3	NA	TRBJ1-4	TGTGCCAGCAGCTTATATTCGGTAGTAGGAAATGAAAAACTGTTTTTT	CASSLYSVVGNEKLFF
TRBD1	TRBV18	NA	TRBJ1-2	TGTGCCAGCTCACCATCGGGACAGGGCCGAGGCTACACCTTC	CASSPSGQGRGYTF
NA	TRBV14	few	TRBJ1-5	TGTGCCAGCAGCCTAGGGGGGATTGGTCAGCCCCAGCATTTT	CASSLGGIGQPQHF
NA	TRBV11-3	NA	TRBJ1-2	TGTGCCAGCAGCTTAGGTCCGCGCCCATGGGGCTACACCTTC	CASSLGPRPWGYTF
TRBD1	TRBV18	NA	TRBJ1-1	TGTGCCAGCTCCCGAACAGGGGACCCACCTGAAGCTTTCTTT	CASSRTGDPPEAFF
TRBD1	TRBV19	few	TRBJ2-1	TGTGCCAGCGGGACAGGGACGTTTGGGTCCTACAATGAGCAGTTCTTC	CASGTGTFGSYNEQFF
TRBD1	TRBV6-8	NA	TRBJ2-5	TGTGCCAGCAATCCCGGGACAGGCTTTCAAGAGACCCAGTACTTC	CASNPGTGFQETQYF
NA	TRBV28	NA	TRBJ1-3	TGTGCCAGCATCCTTGCGGGCGGACAGTCTGGAAACACCATATATTTT	CASILAGGQSGNTIYF
NA	TRBV19	once	TRBJ2-7	TGTGCCAGTTCAACGACAGAGTTCTACTCCTACGAGCAGTACTTC	CASSTTEFYSYEQYF
NA	TRBV9	NA	TRBJ1-1	TGTGCCAGCAGCGCCAGGGAAAACACTGAAGCTTTCTTT	CASSARENTEAFF
NA	TRBV19	NA	TRBJ2-6	TGTGCCAGTAGTTCCACCCGTGATACTAAATATGGGGCCAACGTCCTGACTTTC	CASSSTRDTKYGANVLTF
NA	TRBV28	few	TRBJ2-5	TGTGCCAGCAGTTTGGCTAGACAGGTACCAGAGACCCAGTACTTC	CASSLARQVPETQYF
TRBD1	TRBV6-8	few	TRBJ2-2	TGTGCCAGCAGTTATAACCGGGACAGGGGATATTCCGGGGAGCTGTTTTTT	CASSYNRDRGYSGELFF
NA	TRBV5-1	once	TRBJ2-4	TGCGCCAGCAGCTTGGCCGGCACTGGAGACATTCAGTACTTC	CASSLAGTGDIQYF